The 18 T cell receptor beta chains presented below share a single source sample, sequenced in a study of tumor and adjacent non-tumor tissue in lung cancer. This sample's RNA came from whole unsorted tissue. TCRbeta libraries were built with three rounds of nested PCR, modified from ARM-PCR. TCRdb called the multiplex PCR reads again in MiXCR, with one record for every CDR3 protein. The sample holds about 66,000 distinct CDR3 sequences, 73% seen once. The sample was lung tumor tissue. These receptors were collected from a man between 60 and 75 years old with non-small cell lung cancer.

A word on this clonotype: The conserved final phenylalanine or tryptophan is absent from the CDR3, which likely points to a read error. The rearrangement links TRBV20-1 to TRBJ2-7; 7 nucleotides agree with TRBD2. The CDR3 runs to 14 residues. Germline-derived CDR1 and CDR2 are DFQATT and SNEGSKA (reference sequence). CDR3: CSARARLAKYGQYL. The CDR3 DNA sequence: TGCAGTGCTAGGGCGCGACTAGCCAAATACGGGCAGTACTTA.

Of note for this clonotype: Given the absence of the conserved phenylalanine or tryptophan at the CDR3 end, a read error is likely. The CDR3: CSVDSNTEAFY. In DNA, the CDR3 is TGCAGCGTGGATTCGAACACTGAAGCTTTCTAC. The chain has TRBV29-1 and TRBJ1-1; D gene uncertain. Trimming took 6 bases from V and 1 from J, leaving 6 bases between them. The CDR3 spans 11 residues. Germline V gives CDR1 SQVTM, CDR2 ANQGSEA.

This clonotype was seen more than once but under ten times. An end of the junction differs from the germline gene, which may be a read error. The rearrangement joins TRBV6-5 to TRBJ2-6; D is perhaps TRBD1 (5 bases). The CDR3 runs 16 residues. Germline-derived CDR1 and CDR2 are MNHEY and SVGAGI. The CDR3 reads CASSYYLGSGANVLTF. DNA of the CDR3: TGTGCCAGCAGTTACTACCTAGGCTCTGGGGCCAACGTACTGACTTTC.

As for this clonotype: The CDR3 does not end in the conserved phenylalanine or tryptophan, so this is likely a read error. The chain uses TRBV20-1 and TRBJ2-7; TRBD2 might be the D (5 bases). CDR1 DFQATT and CDR2 SNEGSKA come from the germline V gene (reference sequence). The CDR3 has 13 amino acids. In nucleotides, the CDR3 is TGCAGTGGCCTAGCAGAGAATTCCTACGATCAGTACTCC. It translates to CSGLAENSYDQYS.

This clonotype appeared many times. The chain joins TRBV6-5 to TRBJ2-7; the D call may be TRBD1 or TRBD2 (5 bases each). The CDR3 length is 14 residues. V lost 5 bases, J lost 2 bases, and 13 bases lay in between. Germline V CDR1 and CDR2: MNHEY, SVGAGI. The CDR3 nucleotides are TGTGCCAGCAGTCCTGGGGGAGACCCCTACGAGCAGTACTTC. The encoded protein is CASSPGGDPYEQYF.

As for this clonotype: The junction differs from germline at one of its ends, possibly a read error. V and J are TRBV6-2 or TRBV6-3 and TRBJ2-1, with TRBD1 identical over 7 bases. The germline V gene has CDR1 MNHEY and CDR2 SVGEGT. The CDR3 totals 14 residues. This CDR3 is CASSRQGSYNEQLF. The CDR3 DNA follows: TGTGCCAGTAGTAGACAGGGCTCATACAATGAGCAGCTCTTC.

The gene calls are TRBV28 and TRBJ1-2; D not resolved. The V end lost 4 bases, the J end lost 3 bases, and 15 bases lay between the germline ends. Per the germline V gene, CDR1 is MDHEN and CDR2 is SYDVKM. The CDR3 is 15 amino acids. CDR3 DNA sequence: TGTGCCAGCAGTTCCAATTCGGGGAAGTACTATGGCTACACCTTC. Translating gives CASSSNSGKYYGYTF.

The genes are TRBV6-6 and TRBJ2-1; D not certain. Per germline, CDR1 MNHNY and CDR2 SVGAGI (reference sequence). The CDR3 spans 14 residues. Trimming pared 6 bases from V and 12 bases from J, leaving 21 bases between. CDR3 DNA: TGTGCCAGCAGAAGGTCCCACCACAATTCTGTGCAGTTCTTC. Translating gives CASRRSHHNSVQFF.

As to this clonotype: A read error may explain this, as a much larger clone is one base away. This rearrangement joins TRBV5-5 to TRBJ1-4, with TRBD1 identical over 9 bases. The CDR3 consists of 15 residues. Germline assignment: CDR1 SGHKS and CDR2 YYEKEE (reference sequence). V dropped 0 bases and J dropped 8; count of bases not matched to a gene: 5. The CDR3 protein is CASSLDGTGKEKLFF. The CDR3 DNA reads TGTGCCAGCAGCTTGGATGGGACAGGGAAGGAAAAACTGTTTTTT.

This chain joins TRBV20-1 and TRBJ2-5; D gene uncertain. V was clipped by 7 bases and J by 4 bases, with 19 bases between them. Germline values: CDR1 DFQATT, CDR2 SNEGSKA (reference sequence). The CDR3 is made up of 14 amino acids. CDR3 residues: CSVSRKGLTETQYF. The CDR3 nucleotides are TGCAGTGTTAGCCGCAAAGGTCTGACAGAGACCCAGTACTTC.

By share, this clonotype ranks as medium-sized. The V call is TRBV5-5, the J call TRBJ2-5; TRBD1 or TRBD2 may be the D gene (5 bases each). This CDR3 is built from 14 residues. Germline V CDR1 and CDR2: SGHKS, YYEKEE (reference sequence). Trimming removed 5 bases at V and 3 bases at J, with 14 bases between. CDR3 region: CASSHPGRKETQYF. The DNA of the CDR3 is TGTGCCAGCAGTCATCCGGGACGGAAAGAGACCCAGTACTTC.

The chain links TRBV6-1 to TRBJ2-1; TRBD1 is a possible D gene (7 bases). Germline CDR1 and CDR2: MNHNS and SASEGT. V was clipped by 9 bases and J by 4 bases, with 16 bases between them. This CDR3 spans 14 amino acids. CDR3 bases: TGTGCCAGTTTCTCCGCAGGGGGGTACAATGAGCAGTTCTTC. Protein product: CASFSAGGYNEQFF.

About this clonotype: The conserved phenylalanine or tryptophan is not found at the CDR3 terminus, so this likely reflects a read error. The CDR3 DNA reads as TGCAGAGTTGAAGAGCCTCACGGGACAGCTTCCTACGAGCAGTACTCC. Residues: CRVEEPHGTASYEQYS. V gene TRBV29-1 combines with J gene TRBJ2-7; 7 nucleotides line up with TRBD1. Germline CDR1 SQVTM, CDR2 ANQGSEA. There are 16 residues in the CDR3.

For this clonotype: Its ends do not fully match the called genes, so a read error is possible. The gene calls are TRBV20-1 and TRBJ2-3, with TRBD2 identical over 10 bases. Germline-derived CDR1 and CDR2 are DFQATT and SNEGSKA (reference sequence). This CDR3 is built from 16 residues. CDR3 DNA sequence: TGCAGTGCCGAACAAAGCGGGAGGGCCCGACCAGATAAGCAGTATTTT. This sequence encodes CSAEQSGRARPDKQYF.

The gene calls are TRBV20-1 and TRBJ2-5; unclear D gene. Looked up from germline, CDR1 is DFQATT and CDR2 is SNEGSKA (reference sequence). The V and J ends lost 5 bases and 5 bases respectively, with 9 bases between them. The length of the CDR3 is 11 residues. The CDR3 here is CSAQGHETQYF. CDR3 nucleotide sequence: TGCAGTGCTCAAGGCCATGAGACCCAGTACTTC.

On this clonotype itself: This may be a read error: a much more frequent sequence differs by one nucleotide. The chain joins TRBV24-1 to TRBJ2-3; D unclear. There are 12 residues in the CDR3. The V end was cut by 5 bases, the J end by 7 bases, with 9 bases between. Germline CDR1 KGHDR, CDR2 SFDVKD. CDR3 bases: TGTGCCACCAGTGGGGATACAAATACGCAGTATTTT. This sequence encodes CATSGDTNTQYF.

Notes on this clonotype: This sequence may be a read error, since a much larger clone differs from it by one base. The rearrangement joins TRBV7-9 to TRBJ1-1, with TRBD1 matching over 7 bases. The CDR3 runs to 13 residues. CDR1 SEHNR and CDR2 FQNEAQ come from the germline V gene (reference sequence). V lost 5 bases, J lost 5 bases, and 5 bases stayed unmatched. CDR3 sequence: CASSVVTGTEAFF. CDR3 in DNA: TGTGCCAGCAGCGTAGTGACAGGGACTGAAGCTTTCTTT. Complete variable domain (other parts from reference TRBV7-9 and TRBJ1-1): DTGVSQNPRHKITKRGQNVTFRCDPISEHNRLYWYRQTLGQGPEFLTYFQNEAQLEKSRLLSDRFSAERPKGSFSTLEIQRTEQGDSAMYLCASSVVTGTEAFFGQGTRLTVV.

The gene calls are TRBV6-5 and TRBJ2-7; 7 bases line up with TRBD1. CDR3 length: 15 residues. CDR1 is MNHEY and CDR2 is SVGAGI in the germline V gene. Trimming took 7 bases from V and 4 from J; bases not matched to a gene: 13. CDR3 region: CASIHGAGQVYEQYF. The CDR3 DNA is TGTGCCAGCATTCACGGGGCTGGACAGGTGTACGAGCAGTACTTC.